This record covers a single T cell receptor (beta chain). Its antigen is still unknown. All patients relapsed after autologous stem cell transplantation, and brentuximab vedotin exposure varied. Patients showed best responses of complete response, partial response or progressive disease. Generated by immunoSEQ multiplex PCR, the TCRdb table keeps only in-frame clones and is missing some. The sample has approximately 160,000 clones, approximately 72% seen once. This entry is derived from a study of PD-1 blockade in classical Hodgkin lymphoma. Germline CDR1 and CDR2: LNHDA and SQIVND (reference sequence). Trimming removed 3 bases at V and 4 bases at J, with 7 bases between. The CDR3 contains 13 residues. Whole-study findings and limits: The repertoire differences lack a defined cause, possibly disease activity or prior therapy. CD4+ TCR diversity climbed significantly by C4D1, unlike CD8+ TCR diversity.

Sequences were derived from peripheral blood mononuclear cells (PBMCs), sampled before the second cycle of nivolumab. The V call is TRBV19, the J call TRBJ1-5, with unresolved D. This TCR was sampled from a human donor with classical Hodgkin lymphoma. CDR3 protein: CASSIGQNQPQHF. The CDR3 DNA is TGTGCCAGTAGTATTGGTCAAAATCAGCCCCAGCATTTT.